Described below is a single TCR beta chain sequence and its context. Its antigen is as yet unknown. This CDR3 is built from 16 residues. The V end lost 1 base, the J end lost 8 bases, and 20 bases lay between the germline ends. Germline V gene data show CDR1 as SEHNR and CDR2 as FQNEAQ (reference sequence). The sample is drawn from a study of cytomegalovirus exposure and HLA in healthy donors. Study background: An early release of data contained 75 million to 100 million unique TCRs, which came from HLA-typed donors. Study results and limitations: Indistinguishable V segments, including TRBV6-2 and TRBV6-3, were excluded. A further, later analysis showed that HLA-associated TCR beta chains (compared with equally common others) were more clonally expanded. Researchers counted approximately 160 TCR beta chains as cytomegalovirus-associated.

Researchers ran the PCR with 60 Vbeta and 13 Jbeta primers. Sequencing was performed with immunoSEQ multiplex PCR; in TCRdb, only in-frame clones are kept and a portion is missing. The repertoire holds around 170,000 clones, with approximately 78% as singletons. The sequence was obtained from a woman younger than 30 in good health and CMV-seronegative. This chain joins TRBV7-9 and TRBJ1-2, with a possible D match to TRBD1 (6 bases). The sequencing sample was made of PBMCs. The CDR3 sequence is CASSLVAGTQLRGYTF. In DNA form, the CDR3 reads TGTGCCAGCAGCTTAGTAGCCGGGACACAGCTCAGAGGCTACACCTTC.